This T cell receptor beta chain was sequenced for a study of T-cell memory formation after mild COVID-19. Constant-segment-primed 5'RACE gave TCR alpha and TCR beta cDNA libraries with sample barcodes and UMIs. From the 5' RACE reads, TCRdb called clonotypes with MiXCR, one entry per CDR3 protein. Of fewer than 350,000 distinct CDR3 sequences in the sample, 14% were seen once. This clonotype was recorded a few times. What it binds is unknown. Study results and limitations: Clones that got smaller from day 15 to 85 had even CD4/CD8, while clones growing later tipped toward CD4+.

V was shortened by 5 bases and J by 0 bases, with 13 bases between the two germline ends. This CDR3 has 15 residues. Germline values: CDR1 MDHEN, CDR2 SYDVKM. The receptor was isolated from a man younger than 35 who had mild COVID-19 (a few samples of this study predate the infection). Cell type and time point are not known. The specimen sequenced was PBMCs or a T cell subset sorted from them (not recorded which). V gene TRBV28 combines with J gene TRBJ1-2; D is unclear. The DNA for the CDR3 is TGTGCCAGCAGTCCCACAGCCCCAACTAACTATGGCTACACCTTC. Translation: CASSPTAPTNYGYTF.